These T cell receptor beta chains were read from a single sample in a study of cytomegalovirus exposure and HLA in healthy donors. Sequencing used immunoSEQ multiplex PCR; TCRdb keeps in-frame clones, though not all of them. The sample yields around 300,000 clones, 88% seen once. The sample consisted of PBMCs. These receptors all stem from a man between 25 and 39 years old in good health and CMV-seronegative. Each CDR3 is given with its conserved first and last residue. The D gene is left open where the match is weak. Size is omitted from some rows. Given values are once, few, many or a class for expanded clones.

D	V	size	J	DNA	CDR3
TRBD1	TRBV4-1	NA	TRBJ1-3	TGCGCCAGCAGCGACGACAGGGCTGGAAACACCATATATTTT	CASSDDRAGNTIYF
NA	TRBV19	few	TRBJ2-7	TGTGCCAGTAGTATCGCGGGGTGGGGAAACTACGAGCAGTACTTC	CASSIAGWGNYEQYF
NA	TRBV27	NA	TRBJ1-1	TGTGCCAGCACCAACGGGAGGAGGGCTTTCTTT	CASTNGRRAFF
NA	TRBV6-1	NA	TRBJ1-5	TGTGCCAGCAGTCCAGGCGTATTTAGCAATCAGCCCCAGCATTTT	CASSPGVFSNQPQHF
TRBD2	TRBV2	NA	TRBJ2-5	TGTGCCAGCAGGGGGAGGGGAGGATCAAGGCAGGGAGAGACCCAGTACTTC	CASRGRGGSRQGETQYF
NA	TRBV19	NA	TRBJ1-5	TGTGCCAGTAGTATCACCCGATTACAGAACCCATCTAGCAATCAGCCCCAGCATTTT	CASSITRLQNPSSNQPQHF
TRBD2	TRBV10-3	NA	TRBJ2-1	TGTGCCATCAATAAGGGACTAGCGGGGAACAATGAGCAGTTCTTC	CAINKGLAGNNEQFF
TRBD2	TRBV7-9	NA	TRBJ2-2	TGTGCCAGCAGCTTAGCCCTAGCGGGGGTGAAGAACACCGGGGAGCTGTTTTTT	CASSLALAGVKNTGELFF
NA	TRBV7-2	NA	TRBJ1-4	TGTGCCAGCAGCTTCGTATCAGGCGTAACTAATGAAAAACTGTTTTTT	CASSFVSGVTNEKLFF
NA	TRBV20-1	NA	TRBJ2-3	TGCAGTGTTCACACAGATACGCAGTATTTT	CSVHTDTQYF
NA	TRBV5-6	NA	TRBJ2-7	TGTGCCGGACAAATGGGGGGATCCTACGAGCAGTACTTC	CAGQMGGSYEQYF
NA	TRBV9	NA	TRBJ2-7	TGTGCCAGCAGCGTAGGCGGGGGCTCCGAGCAGTACTTC	CASSVGGGSEQYF
TRBD1	TRBV2	NA	TRBJ2-1	TGTGCCAGCAGTGTCTGGGACAGGGGCAATGAGCAGTTCTTC	CASSVWDRGNEQFF
NA	TRBV5-6	NA	TRBJ1-3	TGTGCCAGCAGCTTGTGGGTAGCTACCGCTTTCTCTGGAAACACCATATATTTT	CASSLWVATAFSGNTIYF
TRBD1	TRBV6-1	NA	TRBJ1-6	TGTGCCAGCCTGACAGGGGGTTCACCCCTCCACTTT	CASLTGGSPLHF
TRBD1	TRBV2	NA	TRBJ1-4	TGTGCCAGCATTAGACAGGGAATAAATGAAAAACTGTTTTTT	CASIRQGINEKLFF
TRBD2	TRBV6-1	NA	TRBJ2-3	TGTGCCAGCGCGGGGGACGCCACAGGCACAGATACGCAGTATTTT	CASAGDATGTDTQYF
TRBD1	TRBV4-3	NA	TRBJ2-3	TGCGCCAGCAGCCAAGCGGACCTACTTAGCAGGGGGCGCACAGATACGCAGTATTTT	CASSQADLLSRGRTDTQYF
NA	TRBV13	NA	TRBJ2-7	TGTGCCAGCAGCCCACCGGGACAACTCTACGAGCAGTACTTC	CASSPPGQLYEQYF
TRBD1	TRBV7-2	once	TRBJ1-1	TGTGCCAGCAGCTTACTTGGACAGGGGTTCTCTGAAGCTTTCTTT	CASSLLGQGFSEAFF
NA	TRBV6-1	NA	TRBJ2-7	TGTGCCAGCAGCCATTCGACAGGTACCTCCTACGAGCAGTACTTC	CASSHSTGTSYEQYF
NA	TRBV7-8	NA	TRBJ1-1	TGTGCCAGCAGCGTGGGACAAACGCGAGAAGGTATGAACACTGAAGCTTTCTTT	CASSVGQTREGMNTEAFF
NA	TRBV15	NA	TRBJ2-7	TGTGCCACCAGGGAGGAGGGATACGAGCAGTACTTC	CATREEGYEQYF
NA	TRBV9	few	TRBJ1-2	TGTGCCAGCAGCCCATGGCACTTC	CASSPWHF
NA	TRBV2	NA	TRBJ2-1	TGTGCCAGCAGTGGGCCGGCAGGGTCTAGTGAGCAGTTCTTC	CASSGPAGSSEQFF
NA	TRBV19	NA	TRBJ2-1	TGTGCCAGTAGTCCTAGACAGGTCAGCTCCTACAATGAGCAGTTCTTC	CASSPRQVSSYNEQFF
TRBD1	TRBV5-4	NA	TRBJ1-3	TGTGCCAGCAGCTTGATCGGACAGGGGGGCAACACCATATATTTT	CASSLIGQGGNTIYF
TRBD1	TRBV10-3	NA	TRBJ1-6	TGTGCCATCAGTGTCACAGGGGGCAATAATTCACCCCTCCACTTT	CAISVTGGNNSPLHF
TRBD1	TRBV19	NA	TRBJ1-2	TGTGCCAGTAGTAATACCGGGACAGGGGGAAACTATGGCTACACCTTC	CASSNTGTGGNYGYTF
TRBD1	TRBV18	NA	TRBJ2-1	TGTGCCAGCTCTGGGGACAGTTACAATGAGCAGTTCTTC	CASSGDSYNEQFF
TRBD1	TRBV10-1	few	TRBJ1-1	TGCGCCAGCAGTGATAACCCGGGACAGGGGAGGACTGAAGCTTTCTTT	CASSDNPGQGRTEAFF
NA	TRBV6-5	NA	TRBJ1-4	TGTGCCAGCAGTTACTCCAGGGGAACTAATGAAAAACTGTTTTTT	CASSYSRGTNEKLFF
NA	TRBV5-1	NA	TRBJ2-7	TGCGCCAGCAGCTTGGAACAGGCAGGCCACGAGCAGTACTTC	CASSLEQAGHEQYF
TRBD1	TRBV5-5	NA	TRBJ1-3	TGTGCCAGCAGCTTGGTGGGACAGAGTGGAAACACCATATATTTT	CASSLVGQSGNTIYF
NA	TRBV6-1	NA	TRBJ1-2	TGTGCCAGCACCCGTTATGGGGCGTATGGCTACACCTTC	CASTRYGAYGYTF
TRBD2	TRBV5-6	NA	TRBJ2-3	TGTGCCAGCAGCTCCCCGGGACTAGCGGGGGGGTTCACAGATACGCAGTATTTT	CASSSPGLAGGFTDTQYF
NA	TRBV21-1	NA	TRBJ1-6	TGTGCCAGCAGCAAACCGTGGGACAGGGGGAAGGAATCACCCCTCCACTTT	CASSKPWDRGKESPLHF
NA	TRBV6-5	NA	TRBJ1-4	TGTGCCAGCAGTTACACAGGAGCAACTAATGAAAAACTGTTTTTT	CASSYTGATNEKLFF
TRBD2	TRBV11-2	few	TRBJ2-7	TGTGCCAGCAGCTTATTGGCGGGGGGGCTGAACGAGCAGTACTTC	CASSLLAGGLNEQYF
NA	TRBV5-1	NA	TRBJ2-7	TGCGCCAGCAGCTTCCCCCCCGGCCGGGGATCCTACGAGCAGTACTTC	CASSFPPGRGSYEQYF
NA	TRBV5-6	NA	TRBJ2-7	TGTGCCAGCAGCTTGGACAGGGTGCACGAGCAGTACTTC	CASSLDRVHEQYF
NA	TRBV7-9	NA	TRBJ2-2	TGTGCCAGCAGCCACCAGACAGTTTTGCCCGGGGAGCTGTTTTTT	CASSHQTVLPGELFF
NA	TRBV7-2	NA	TRBJ1-1	TGTGCCAGCAGCGGCAGTCCTAGGGGAGGAACTGAAGCTTTCTTT	CASSGSPRGGTEAFF
TRBD2	TRBV27	many	TRBJ2-5	TGTGCCAGGAGGGGACTACAAGAGACCCAGTACTTC	CARRGLQETQYF
TRBD2	TRBV10-3	NA	TRBJ2-3	TGTGCCATCAGTGAGTCGCGGACTAGCGGATCCACAGATACGCAGTATTTT	CAISESRTSGSTDTQYF